A single sample is the source of the 21 T cell receptor beta chains below, sequenced in a study of human thymus T cells. Profiled with immunoSEQ multiplex PCR; TCRdb holds only in-frame clones, not every one. The sample records around 70,000 clones, about 95% being singletons. Thymus tissue was removed during corrective cardiac surgery. Sequencing was carried out using thymus tissue. All receptors derive from a girl in the first two years of life with a congenital heart defect but otherwise immunologically healthy.

A few counts support this clone. The chain links TRBV18 to TRBJ2-5; tentatively, D is TRBD1 or TRBD2 (6 bases each). The length of the CDR3 is 14 residues. The ends were cut back, 5 bases at V and 4 bases at J, with 14 bases in the middle. Per the germline V gene, CDR1 is KGHSH and CDR2 is LQKENI. The CDR3 loop is CASSARGQGETQYF. In DNA form, the CDR3 reads TGTGCCAGCTCAGCTCGGGGGCAGGGAGAGACCCAGTACTTC.

This clone was detected only once. This chain uses TRBV25-1 with TRBJ1-5; 7 bases align to TRBD1. Per germline, CDR1 MGHDK and CDR2 SYGVNS. Trimming cost V 8 bases and J 1 base; bases outside gene matches: 2. The CDR3 length is 13 residues. Written as DNA, the CDR3 is TGTGCCAGCGGGACAGCGAGCAATCAGCCCCAGCATTTT. It yields the protein CASGTASNQPQHF.

The chain links TRBV7-2 to TRBJ2-1; TRBD2 matches 15 bases. This CDR3 contains 17 residues. The V gene's germline CDR1 is SGHTA and CDR2 FQGNSA. The trim removed 5 bases at V and 6 bases at J, leaving 8 bases unmatched. The DNA for the CDR3 is TGTGCCAGCAGCCCCGGACTAGCGGGAGGGACCGGCAATGAGCAGTTCTTC. This sequence encodes CASSPGLAGGTGNEQFF.

J is TRBJ2-7 and V is TRBV30, with TRBD2 matching over 7 bases. Germline lookup yields CDR1 GTSNPN and CDR2 SVGIG (reference sequence). The CDR3 has 14 residues. V was clipped by 4 bases and J by 2 bases; unmatched bases: 8. CDR3 sequence reads: CAWTGRGTPYEQYF. In DNA form, the CDR3 reads TGTGCCTGGACGGGGCGGGGGACCCCCTACGAGCAGTACTTC.

The J gene is TRBJ1-3, the V gene TRBV27; no clear D. CDR3 length: 18 amino acids. In germline, CDR1 is MNHEY, CDR2 SMNVEV (reference sequence). V lost 2 bases, J lost 0 bases, and 17 bases lay in between. CDR3 loop: CASSLKYPAGVSGNTIYF. The CDR3 nucleotides read TGTGCCAGCAGTTTAAAATATCCCGCCGGGGTCTCTGGAAACACCATATATTTT.

V usage is TRBV19 and J usage is TRBJ2-5; D is undetermined. This CDR3 is 13 amino acids long. Germline lookup yields CDR1 LNHDA and CDR2 SQIVND (reference sequence). V was trimmed by 5 bases and J by 2 bases, leaving 9 bases between them. In DNA form, the CDR3 reads TGTGCCAGTAGTCCCCGACAACAAGAGACCCAGTACTTC. It yields the protein CASSPRQQETQYF.

The chain carries TRBV7-9 and TRBJ1-2, with TRBD1 matching 7 bases. The CDR3 has 16 amino acids. Per the germline V gene, CDR1 is SEHNR and CDR2 is FQNEAQ (reference sequence). V shed 4 bases, J shed 0 bases, and the junction held 8 bases outside the gene matches. The CDR3 region has the DNA TGTGCCAGCAGCTGGGGACAGCGAACTACTAACTATGGCTACACCTTC. Translation gives CASSWGQRTTNYGYTF.

The chain joins TRBV5-8 to TRBJ2-7; the match to TRBD2 covers 8 bases. The V segment lost 4 bases and the J segment 4 bases; nucleotides outside the gene matches: 16. Germline V CDR1 and CDR2: SGHTS, YDEGEE. The CDR3 loop spans 17 amino acids. The CDR3 region has the DNA TGTGCCAGCAGCGCGGGTCGGGTTCTGGAGCGGGAGTACGAGCAGTACTTC. Its protein is CASSAGRVLEREYEQYF.

The rearrangement joins TRBV7-9 to TRBJ2-3; D is uncertain. CDR3 size: 12 residues. From germline, CDR1 is SEHNR and CDR2 FQNEAQ (reference sequence). V lost 3 bases to trimming and J lost 6 bases, with 7 bases between them. The DNA of the CDR3 is TGTGCCAGCAGCTTTGTTGAGGATACGCAGTATTTT. Translating it yields CASSFVEDTQYF.

The rearrangement uses TRBV16 and TRBJ1-3; 9 positions agree with TRBD1. The germline V gene encodes CDR1 KGHSY and CDR2 FQNENV. The trim removed 4 bases at V and 7 bases at J, leaving 17 bases unmatched. The CDR3 has 18 residues. CDR3 loop: CASSPLSWGTGSRNTIYF. The DNA of the CDR3 is TGTGCCAGCAGCCCACTATCGTGGGGGACAGGGTCCAGGAACACCATATATTTT.

Here the CDR3 DNA reads TGTGCCAGCACCGCCGGAAATAGCGGGAGTAACATTCAGTACTTC. It translates to CASTAGNSGSNIQYF. The chain recombines TRBV6-5 with TRBJ2-4; 9 nucleotides line up with TRBD2. The CDR3 has 15 residues. The V and J ends lost 7 bases and 7 bases, in that order; junction bases with no gene match: 11. The germline CDR1 and CDR2 sequences are MNHEY and SVGAGI.

The V call is TRBV4-2, the J call TRBJ2-2; 7 bases line up with TRBD2. The CDR3 consists of 19 residues. Losses at the gene ends were 0 bases for V and 2 bases for J; bases not matched to a gene: 12. Germline values: CDR1 LGHNA, CDR2 YNFKEQ. CDR3 bases: TGTGCCAGCAGCCAAGAAGTCTCGCATAGCGGGTCAAACACCGGGGAGCTGTTTTTT. This translates into CASSQEVSHSGSNTGELFF.

This sequence joins TRBV28 and TRBJ1-5; D is ambiguous. V was pared by 3 bases and J by 0 bases, with 9 bases between. The CDR3 contains 15 residues. In germline, CDR1 is MDHEN, CDR2 SYDVKM. The DNA of the CDR3 is TGTGCCAGCAGTTTGGAGTTAAATAGCAATCAGCCCCAGCATTTT. Translation gives CASSLELNSNQPQHF.

The chain couples TRBV5-1 to TRBJ1-1; 8 bases align to TRBD1. Germline trimming cut 6 bases from V and 1 base from J; bases unmatched to any gene: 8. The CDR3 spans 15 residues. The germline V gene encodes CDR1 SGHRS and CDR2 YFSETQ. Here the CDR3 reads CASIRRQGRNTEAFF. In nucleotides, the CDR3 is TGCGCCAGCATCAGGCGACAGGGGAGGAACACTGAAGCTTTCTTT.

V gene TRBV4-1 combines with J gene TRBJ1-2, with no clear D. The CDR3 totals 14 residues. V was cut by 1 base and J by 5 bases, with 11 bases left in between. Per the germline V gene, CDR1 is MGHRA and CDR2 is YSYEKL. The CDR3 region is CASSQAKGKYGYTF. The CDR3 coding sequence is TGCGCCAGCAGCCAAGCAAAAGGGAAGTATGGCTACACCTTC.

The chain is built from TRBV9 and TRBJ2-1; TRBD2 matches 13 bases. The CDR3 totals 18 residues. V gave up 0 bases and J gave up 2 bases; unmatched junction bases: 5. The V gene's germline CDR1 is SGDLS and CDR2 YYNGEE. The CDR3 loop reads CASSVVGLAGEAYNEQFF. CDR3 bases: TGTGCCAGCAGCGTAGTCGGACTAGCGGGAGAGGCCTACAATGAGCAGTTCTTC. The whole variable domain, remainder taken from reference TRBV9 and TRBJ2-1, is DSGVTQTPKHLITATGQRVTLRCSPRSGDLSVYWYQQSLDQGLQFLIQYYNGEERAKGNILERFSAQQFPDLHSELNLSSLELGDSALYFCASSVVGLAGEAYNEQFFGPGTRLTVL.

The rearrangement uses TRBV6-7 and TRBJ1-2; no definite D call. TRBV6-7 is sorted into the ORF group, with uncertain function. Trimming shortened V by 2 bases and J by 4 bases, and 14 bases separated the two germline ends. This CDR3 contains 15 residues. CDR3 sequence reads: CASSYPTTRPYGYTF. CDR3 in DNA: TGTGCCAGCAGTTACCCTACGACTCGGCCCTATGGCTACACCTTC.

The chain employs TRBV4-2 and TRBJ2-1, with D perhaps TRBD2 (6 bases). This CDR3 has 13 residues. V lost 4 bases, J lost 10 bases, and 14 bases lay in between. Per the germline V gene, CDR1 is LGHNA and CDR2 is YNFKEQ. DNA for the CDR3: TGTGCCAGCAGCCTAACTAGCTCCAGGGAGCAGTTCTTC. Protein: CASSLTSSREQFF.

In its sample, this clone was seen a few times. The rearrangement joins TRBV10-1 to TRBJ2-7, with a weak D call TRBD2 (5 bases). The CDR3 has 14 residues. Deletions cut 2 bases from V and 3 bases from J, with 11 bases between. Germline lookup yields CDR1 WNHNN and CDR2 SYGVQD (reference sequence). DNA of the CDR3: TGCGCCAGCAGTGAGAAGCGGATAGACTACGAGCAGTACTTC. As protein: CASSEKRIDYEQYF.

There are a few counts of this clone. The CDR3 DNA is TGTGCCAGCAGAGTATCAGGGGGCGCAAGCTCTGGGGCCAACGTCCTGACTTTC. This codes for CASRVSGGASSGANVLTF. This chain joins TRBV5-5 and TRBJ2-6; the match to TRBD1 covers 8 bases. V trimming: 5 bases; J trimming: 0 bases; junction bases outside the gene matches: 10. Germline CDR1 reads SGHKS; CDR2 reads YYEKEE (reference sequence). This CDR3 is built from 18 residues.

In DNA, the CDR3 is TGTGCCAGCAGTACCCGTCCCCGGGATGTCATTAACACTGAAGCTTTCTTT. This codes for CASSTRPRDVINTEAFF. The chain uses TRBV27 and TRBJ1-1; unclear D gene. Germline V gene data show CDR1 as MNHEY and CDR2 as SMNVEV (reference sequence). Trimming removed 5 bases at V and 2 bases at J, with 21 bases between. The CDR3 is made up of 17 amino acids.